A selection of T cell receptor beta chains follows, all from one sample in a study of OX40 agonist ivuxolimab in advanced cancers. Here immunoSEQ multiplex PCR was the method, and the copy in TCRdb shows in-frame clones only, minus some. The repertoire holds over 80,000 clones, with roughly 88% as singletons. The sample here was CD4+ or CD8+ T cells sorted from blood, taken in a trial of the OX40 agonist ivuxolimab. All receptors come from an adult with an advanced solid tumor such as melanoma, head and neck, liver or kidney cancer. CDR3s include the opening cysteine and the closing phenylalanine or tryptophan. D genes are given only for firm matches. Clone size is given for some rows only: seen once, a few or many times, or a class if the clone is expanded.

v_gene	j_gene	len	abundance	d_gene	CDR3nt	CDR3aa
TRBV5-1	TRBJ1-4	15	-	TRBD1	TGCGCCAGCAGCTTGGCCGGGACAGGGGAGGGAAAACTGTTTTTT	CASSLAGTGEGKLFF
TRBV7-8	TRBJ1-2	17	-	TRBD1	TGTGCCAGCAGCTTAGCGACTTATCCGGGACAGGGACATGGCTACACCTTC	CASSLATYPGQGHGYTF
TRBV19	TRBJ2-1	15	-	TRBD2	TGTGCCAGTAGTCCCCAGGGCGGGAGTTACAATGAGCAGTTCTTC	CASSPQGGSYNEQFF
TRBV19	TRBJ1-5	16	-	-	TGTGCCAGTAGTTCGCGCCGGGGGGTCACTGATCAGCCCCAGCATTTT	CASSSRRGVTDQPQHF
TRBV6-5	TRBJ1-1	15	-	TRBD1	TGTGCCAGCAAGCGAGAGGGGGCGTTGAACACTGAAGCTTTCTTT	CASKREGALNTEAFF
TRBV7-3	TRBJ2-3	13	-	-	TGTGCCAGCAGGACCGAGGCCACAGATACGCAGTATTTT	CASRTEATDTQYF
TRBV29-1	TRBJ1-4	16	-	-	TGCAGCGTTGAAGACCCCGGACAGTCAACTAATGAAAAACTGTTTTTT	CSVEDPGQSTNEKLFF
TRBV18	TRBJ2-4	15	-	-	TGTGCCAGCTCACCCGACCGACTAGCCAAAAACATTCAGTACTTC	CASSPDRLAKNIQYF
TRBV19	TRBJ2-5	13	-	TRBD2	TGTGCCAGTAGGGCGGGAGGGCAAGAGACCCAGTACTTC	CASRAGGQETQYF
TRBV2	TRBJ1-2	13	-	TRBD1	TGTGCCAGCCCGGGACAGGGGAACTATGGCTACACCTTC	CASPGQGNYGYTF
TRBV28	TRBJ2-2	16	-	TRBD1	TGTGCCAGCACCGTTTTCTACAGGGGGAACACCGGGGAGCTGTTTTTT	CASTVFYRGNTGELFF
TRBV7-2	TRBJ2-3	17	-	TRBD1	TGTGCCAGCAGCTCCTCGACAGGGGGCGCGAGCACAGATACGCAGTATTTT	CASSSSTGGASTDTQYF
TRBV28	TRBJ1-6	14	-	-	TGTGCCAGCAGCCTGGACAATGCTAATTCACCCCTCCACTTT	CASSLDNANSPLHF
TRBV4-1	TRBJ1-5	16	-	-	TGCGCCAGCAGCCAGAACCTTGTTTATAGCAATCAGCCCCAGCATTTT	CASSQNLVYSNQPQHF
TRBV5-6	TRBJ2-7	15	-	TRBD1	TGTGCCAGCAGCTGGGGACAGGGTGGGGGCCTCGAGCAGTACTTC	CASSWGQGGGLEQYF
TRBV18	TRBJ2-4	15	-	-	TGTGCCAGCTCACCGAGAGCGTCTGCCAAAAACATTCAGTACTTC	CASSPRASAKNIQYF
TRBV7-2	TRBJ2-7	14	-	-	TGTGCCAGCAGCCTAGACAGGAGCTCCTACGAGCAGTACTTC	CASSLDRSSYEQYF
TRBV29-1	TRBJ1-2	14	-	-	TGCAGCGTTGAAAGGCAGGGATCCAACTATGGCTACACCTTC	CSVERQGSNYGYTF
TRBV7-2	TRBJ1-4	12	-	TRBD1	TGTGCCAGCAGCTACAGGGGTGAAAAACTGTTTTTT	CASSYRGEKLFF
TRBV18	TRBJ2-7	14	-	-	TGTGCCAGCTCACCATCACAGGGACTATACGAGCAGTACTTC	CASSPSQGLYEQYF
TRBV9	TRBJ2-1	16	-	TRBD2	TGTGCCAGCAGCGTAGTATCTAGCGGGAGTCGCAATGAGCAGTTCTTC	CASSVVSSGSRNEQFF
TRBV4-1	TRBJ2-7	18	-	TRBD2	TGCGCCAGCAGCCAAGATAGGGGAACGCTAGCGGGAGCCCACGAGCAGTACTTC	CASSQDRGTLAGAHEQYF
TRBV4-2	TRBJ2-7	15	-	-	TGTGCCAGCAGCCAACGGGGTGGAGCCTCCTACGAGCAGTACTTC	CASSQRGGASYEQYF
TRBV29-1	TRBJ2-5	13	-	-	TGCAGCGTTGAAGGGGGTTCACAAGAGACCCAGTACTTC	CSVEGGSQETQYF
TRBV5-1	TRBJ2-5	14	-	-	TGCGCCAGCAGCCTGGGACGGTTGGGAGAGACCCAGTACTTC	CASSLGRLGETQYF
TRBV5-1	TRBJ2-5	15	-	TRBD2	TGCGCCAGCAGCTTGAACGGGAGGGTTCAAGAGACCCAGTACTTC	CASSLNGRVQETQYF
TRBV6-5	TRBJ2-1	14	-	TRBD2	TGTGCCAGCAGTTACTCCACTAGCGGGAGAGGGCAGTTCTTC	CASSYSTSGRGQFF
TRBV4-3	TRBJ1-1	15	-	TRBD1	TGCGCCAGCAGCCAAGATCCCCAGGGGGCGACTGAAGCTTTCTTT	CASSQDPQGATEAFF
TRBV6-1	TRBJ2-2	17	-	TRBD2	TGTGCCAGCAGTGAATCTAGGACTAGCGGACCTAACGGGGAGCTGTTTTTT	CASSESRTSGPNGELFF
TRBV4-3	TRBJ1-3	15	-	TRBD1	TGCGCCAGCAGCCAGGACAGGGGGTTAGGAAACACCATATATTTT	CASSQDRGLGNTIYF
TRBV2	TRBJ1-5	16	-	-	TGTGCCAGCACCATAAATCCCCCAGGGACCAATCAGCCCCAGCATTTT	CASTINPPGTNQPQHF
TRBV7-6	TRBJ2-3	17	-	TRBD2	TGTGCCAGCAGCTTAAGGTCTAGCGGGAGGTTAACAGATACGCAGTATTTT	CASSLRSSGRLTDTQYF
TRBV18	TRBJ2-5	13	-	TRBD2	TGTGCCAGCTCACCGGGACTAGCGGAGACCCAGTACTTC	CASSPGLAETQYF
TRBV9	TRBJ2-7	15	once	TRBD2	TGTGCCAGCAGCGTAGGGCCTAGCGGGAGCGGTGAGCAGTACTTC	CASSVGPSGSGEQYF
TRBV27	TRBJ2-2	17	-	-	TGTGCCAGCAACACTTTCTCCGGGACTCCGAACACCGGGGAGCTGTTTTTT	CASNTFSGTPNTGELFF
TRBV11-2	TRBJ2-7	15	-	TRBD1	TGTGCCAGCAGCTTAGCGGACAGGCCTTGGAGCGAGCAGTACTTC	CASSLADRPWSEQYF
TRBV7-2	TRBJ1-3	18	few	TRBD1	TGTGCCAGCAGCTTAGCCTCCGTGGGACAGGGGGCTGGAAACACCATATATTTT	CASSLASVGQGAGNTIYF
TRBV5-1	TRBJ2-3	14	-	-	TGCGCCAGCAGCTTCGGGCCTAGCGAGGATACGCAGTATTTT	CASSFGPSEDTQYF